The 18 T cell receptor beta chains given below trace back to one sample, sequenced in a study of T cells in women clearing cervical HPV infection. Sequencing was performed with immunoSEQ multiplex PCR; in TCRdb, only in-frame clones are kept and a portion is missing. In all, the sample yields more than 20,000 clones. The sequencing input was blood buffy coat. These receptors all come from a woman aged 18 to 75 with a cervical HPV16 infection that either progressed to CIN3+ or cleared (not recorded which).

Concerning this clone: The missing CDR3 end, 3 residues past where the read stops, is filled in from the germline J gene. The chain has TRBV18 and TRBJ1-1, with TRBD1 as a possible D gene (5 bases). Per the germline V gene, CDR1 is KGHSH and CDR2 is LQKENI. The CDR3 extends over 13 amino acids. The V end lost 10 bases, the J end lost 3 bases, and 15 bases lay between the germline ends. The CDR3 region is CATVGTRDTEAFF. CDR3 bases read: TGTGCCACCGTAGGGACTCGGGACACTGAA.

Details on this clone: The read ends 3 residues early relative to the CDR3; the germline J gene fills the gap. The chain carries TRBV19 and TRBJ1-1; 7 bases line up with TRBD1. The V gene's germline CDR1 is LNHDA and CDR2 SQIVND (reference sequence). The V segment lost 7 bases and the J segment 5 bases; nucleotides outside the gene matches: 19. The CDR3 contains 17 residues. CDR3 region: CASNWKRGGASETEAFF. CDR3 bases read: TGTGCCAGTAATTGGAAGAGAGGGGGCGCTTCGGAGACTGAA.

Comment on this clone: Read sequence stops 3 residues before the CDR3 end, and the germline J gene provides the missing end. This chain connects TRBV13 to TRBJ1-4; 8 bases match TRBD1. In germline, CDR1 is PRHDT, CDR2 FYEKMQ (reference sequence). Trimming removed 1 base from V and 7 bases from J; junction bases left unmatched: 8. The CDR3 spans 16 residues. The CDR3 reads CASSLVGQGLREKLFF. The sequenced part of the CDR3 DNA is TGTGCCAGCAGCTTAGTCGGACAGGGTCTGCGTGAAAAA.

As to this clone: The read gets to within 3 residues of the CDR3 end, and the germline J gene fills in the rest. Other DNA sequences in this sample translate to the same CDR3. This chain joins TRBV5-6 and TRBJ1-3; possible D gene TRBD1, 6 bases. There are 14 residues in the CDR3. V shed 3 bases and J shed 0 bases, with 7 bases lying between them. Germline V CDR1 and CDR2: SGHDT, YYEEEE. CDR3 DNA (partial): TGTGCCAGCAGCTGGACAGCCTCTGGAAACACC. Amino acid sequence: CASSWTASGNT. The whole CDR3 region reads CASSWTASGNTIYF.

In the case of this clone: Read data end 3 residues before the CDR3 end; the end is taken from the germline J gene. V gene TRBV7-3 combines with J gene TRBJ1-2; possibly TRBD1 for D (5 bases). Germline V gene lookup returns CDR1 SGHTA and CDR2 FQGTGA. The CDR3 has 14 amino acids. Incomplete CDR3 DNA: TGTGCCAGCAGCATCGAGAAGGGGTACAATGAC. Protein: CASSIEKGYND. The CDR3 in full is CASSIEKGYNDYTF.

Concerning this clone: The sequence runs out 3 residues before the end of the CDR3; the remainder is reconstructed from the germline J gene. This chain connects TRBV6-2 or TRBV6-3 to TRBJ2-2; 9 nucleotides agree with TRBD1. The CDR3 runs 15 residues. Germline V gene lookup returns CDR1 MNHEY and CDR2 SVGEGT. CDR3 in amino acids: CASRDRGEWNSPLFF. The DNA read from the CDR3 is TGTGCCAGCAGGGACAGGGGTGAATGGAATTCACCG.

For this clone: The read is 3 residues too short to cover the CDR3 end, so that end is filled in from the germline J gene. The chain couples TRBV20-1 to TRBJ1-1, with D possibly being TRBD1 (6 bases). The germline V and J ends were trimmed by 3 bases and 2 bases, with 16 bases remaining between them. The CDR3 runs to 15 residues. CDR1 is DFQATT, CDR2 SNEGSKA, per germline (reference sequence). The CDR3 spells CSARSGAGKNTEAFF. CDR3 DNA, as far as it was read: TGCAGTGCTAGGTCAGGGGCAGGGAAAAACACTGAA.

In regard to this clone: Coverage ceases 3 residues before the CDR3 finishes, and the germline J gene fills in the end. This chain uses TRBV5-1 with TRBJ1-2; the match to TRBD1 covers 8 bases. Germline CDR1 SGHRS, CDR2 YFSETQ. CDR3 length: 15 amino acids. CDR3 protein: CASSSEGGTGNGYTF. The CDR3 bases that were read are TGCGCCAGCAGCTCAGAGGGCGGGACAGGAAACGGC.

Regarding this clone: The read comes to an end 3 residues before the CDR3 does, leaving the germline J gene to fill in the end. The gene calls are TRBV6-1 and TRBJ2-7; the D call may be TRBD1 or TRBD2 (6 bases each). V gave up 4 bases and J gave up 0 bases, with 16 bases separating them. From germline, CDR1 is MNHNS and CDR2 SASEGT. The CDR3 loop spans 16 amino acids. The CDR3 bases that were read are TGTGCCAGCAGTGGGTTAGGAGGGGGAAGCTCCTACGAG. This sequence encodes CASSGLGGGSSYE. The whole CDR3 region reads CASSGLGGGSSYEQYF.

With regard to this clone: The sequenced fragment ends 3 residues before the CDR3 boundary, so the rest is inferred from the germline J gene. The chain carries TRBV9 and TRBJ2-7, with 8 bases lining up with TRBD2. CDR1 is SGDLS, CDR2 YYNGEE, per germline. The CDR3 length is 16 residues. V was pared by 0 bases and J by 4 bases, with 9 bases of the junction left unmatched. The CDR3 DNA, read in part, is TGTGCCAGCAGCGTAGGTCCCACAGCGGGGGATTACGAG. It is translated as CASSVGPTAGDYE. The CDR3 in full is CASSVGPTAGDYEQYF. Full variable domain (outside the CDR3, taken from reference TRBV9 and TRBJ2-7): DSGVTQTPKHLITATGQRVTLRCSPRSGDLSVYWYQQSLDQGLQFLIQYYNGEERAKGNILERFSAQQFPDLHSELNLSSLELGDSALYFCASSVGPTAGDYEQYFGPGTRLTVT.

With respect to this clone: The CDR3 is cut off 3 residues early in the read; its end comes from the germline J gene. The V and J genes are TRBV5-6 and TRBJ1-5; D gene ambiguous. The ends were cut back, 0 bases at V and 0 bases at J, with 4 bases in the middle. The CDR3 sequence is 14 residues long. The germline gives CDR1 SGHDT, CDR2 YYEEEE. CDR3 sequence reads: CASSLVDSNQPQHF. The covered CDR3 bases are TGTGCCAGCAGCTTGGTAGATAGCAATCAGCCC.

As for this clone: Read sequence stops 3 residues before the CDR3 end, and the germline J gene provides the missing end. The genes are TRBV5-6 and TRBJ2-1; 7 nucleotides agree with TRBD1. The CDR3 loop spans 13 amino acids. The junction had 5 bases not matched to a gene; V was cut back by 4 bases and J by 7 bases. CDR1 is SGHDT and CDR2 is YYEEEE in the germline V gene. The part of the CDR3 DNA that was read is TGTGCCAGCAGCCGGACAGGAAGAAATGAG. This encodes CASSRTGRNE. The complete CDR3 protein is CASSRTGRNEQFF. The entire variable domain, with the rest obtained from reference TRBV5-6 and TRBJ2-1, is as follows: DAGVTQSPTHLIKTRGQQVTLRCSPKSGHDTVSWYQQALGQGPQFIFQYYEEEERQRGNFPDRFSGHQFPNYSSELNVNALLLGDSALYLCASSRTGRNEQFFGPGTRLTVL.

To note about this clone: The CDR3 is cut off 3 residues early in the read; its end comes from the germline J gene. This chain joins TRBV20-1 and TRBJ2-7, with 9 bases identical to TRBD2. Germline V gene data show CDR1 as DFQATT and CDR2 as SNEGSKA (reference sequence). The CDR3 has 14 amino acids. V was clipped by 0 bases and J by 5 bases; unmatched bases: 5. The sequenced CDR3 bases are TGCAGTGCTAGAGAAATGCGGGGGGGCCACGAG. Protein product: CSAREMRGGHE. The CDR3 reads in full as CSAREMRGGHEQYF.

Of note for this clone: The CDR3 goes on 3 residues after the read ends, and that part is filled in from the germline J gene. This chain uses TRBV29-1 with TRBJ2-2; D remains unclear. This CDR3 region has 14 residues. Trimming removed 0 bases from V and 5 bases from J, with 10 bases in between. The germline V gene encodes CDR1 SQVTM and CDR2 ANQGSEA. CDR3 amino acids: CSVEDASVTGELFF. CDR3 DNA, as far as it was read: TGCAGCGTTGAAGATGCCAGTGTGACCGGGGAG.

As to this clone: The DNA ends 3 residues before the CDR3 does, and the rest of the CDR3 is filled in from the germline J gene. The V gene is TRBV13, the J gene TRBJ1-2; TRBD1 matches at 12 bases. The V gene's germline CDR1 is PRHDT and CDR2 FYEKMQ (reference sequence). Unmatched junction bases numbered 7, after V lost 7 bases and J lost 4 bases. CDR3 size: 15 residues. CDR3 sequence: CASTGTGGAGYGYTF. Incomplete CDR3 DNA: TGTGCCAGCACCGGGACAGGGGGCGCAGGCTATGGC.

Comment on this clone: From the germline J gene comes the end of the CDR3, since the read stops 3 residues before it. V and J are TRBV5-4 and TRBJ1-1, with 7 bases identical to TRBD1. Trimming took 2 bases from V and 4 from J; bases not matched to a gene: 5. This CDR3 spans 14 amino acids. The germline gives CDR1 SGHNT, CDR2 YYREEE (reference sequence). CDR3 residues: CASSLQGRGTEAFF. CDR3 bases read: TGTGCCAGCAGCTTACAGGGGCGAGGCACTGAA.

For this clone: The missing CDR3 end, 3 residues past where the read stops, is filled in from the germline J gene. V is TRBV7-9 and J is TRBJ1-6, with 9 bases aligning to TRBD1. The CDR3 covers 13 residues. Germline assignment: CDR1 SEHNR and CDR2 FQNEAQ (reference sequence). J gave up 3 bases and V 11 bases, and 2 bases lay outside the gene matches. The CDR3 region is CAGTGIYNSPLHF. The covered CDR3 bases are TGTGCCGGGACAGGGATCTATAATTCACCC. Full variable domain (missing parts from reference TRBV7-9 and TRBJ1-6): DTGVSQNPRHKITKRGQNVTFRCDPISEHNRLYWYRQTLGQGPEFLTYFQNEAQLEKSRLLSDRFSAERPKGSFSTLEIQRTEQGDSAMYLCAGTGIYNSPLHFGNGTRLTVT.

For this clone: The read gets to within 3 residues of the CDR3 end, and the germline J gene fills in the rest. The rearrangement links TRBV20-1 to TRBJ1-2, with unresolved D. The CDR3 is 14 residues long. Deletions cut 0 bases from V and 4 bases from J, with 12 bases between. CDR1 is DFQATT and CDR2 is SNEGSKA in the germline V gene (reference sequence). The sequenced part of the CDR3 DNA is TGCAGTGCTAGAGATCCCGGCAGGATCTATGGC. Protein sequence: CSARDPGRIYG. The whole CDR3 protein is CSARDPGRIYGYTF.